The present entry profiles one T cell receptor (beta chain) with its context. What it recognizes is unknown. PCR employed 60 Vbeta and 13 Jbeta primers. Sequenced by immunoSEQ multiplex PCR; TCRdb stores in-frame clones only, minus some. The sample includes some 170,000 clones, 80% of them seen just once. These data belong to a study of cytomegalovirus exposure and HLA in healthy donors. Whole-study findings and limits: Earlier analysis yielded a pattern in which most TCR beta V segments were productive about 87% or about 30% of the time.

The CDR3 runs 18 residues. Germline assignment: CDR1 MGHDK and CDR2 SYGVNS. Trimming cost V 1 base and J 3 bases; bases outside gene matches: 11. The sample taken for sequencing was PBMCs. This clonotype was obtained from a woman aged 45-65 years in good health and CMV-seronegative. The gene calls are TRBV25-1 and TRBJ2-3; TRBD1 matches 9 bases. In DNA form, the CDR3 reads TGTGCCAGCAGTGAATGGCTACTGGGGACAGGGTCTACAGATACGCAGTATTTT. It codes for CASSEWLLGTGSTDTQYF.